Detailed here is one T cell receptor beta chain. Antigen specificity is unknown. The sample comes from a study of shared clonotypes between healthy human individuals. Study results and limitations: Limitation of the genetic and exposure-history diversity represented came from the few donors.

Authors' data handling: Filtering differed because ImmunoSEQ produced junction-only sequences that carried no quality scores. Assay: immunoSEQ multiplex PCR; the TCRdb copy retains only in-frame clones and omits some. That table is the source of V, J and clone size, and D and trimming were worked out from the DNA. This table has 470,000 or so clones, 70% to 85% appearing once. Germline V CDR1 and CDR2: SGHRS, YFSETQ. There are 16 residues in the CDR3. V lost 0 bases to trimming and J lost 1 base, with 8 bases between them. The material sequenced was PBMCs. The V and J genes are TRBV5-1 and TRBJ2-6; D perhaps matches TRBD1 (5 bases). The TCR comes from a woman aged 40 to 50 in good health. Some clones in this sample may be carry-over from other donors' samples. CDR3 residues: CASSLGAGSGANVLTF. As DNA, the CDR3 is TGCGCCAGCAGCTTGGGGGCAGGGTCTGGGGCCAACGTCCTGACTTTC.